The 15 T cell receptor beta chains below come from one sample, sequenced in a study of blood T cell repertoires in COVID-19. This table comes from immunoSEQ multiplex PCR, and its TCRdb copy is limited to in-frame clones, with some not included. The data show 90,000 to 120,000 clones, around 80% seen once. Material: peripheral blood. These receptors originate from a man aged 65 to 85 with acute or convalescent COVID-19.

This chain uses TRBV6-1 with TRBJ2-1, with D tentatively TRBD1 (5 bases). Per germline, CDR1 MNHNS and CDR2 SASEGT. The CDR3 runs 16 residues. Deletions cut 4 bases from V and 7 bases from J, with 20 bases between. In nucleotides, the CDR3 is TGTGCCAGCAGTGTTTGGGGCAGTAAAACAAGGAATGAGCAGTTCTTC. Amino acid sequence: CASSVWGSKTRNEQFF.

The rearrangement links TRBV19 to TRBJ1-6; 9 bases align to TRBD1. Germline V gene lookup returns CDR1 LNHDA and CDR2 SQIVND (reference sequence). J was trimmed by 9 bases and V by 5 bases; bases with no gene match: 8. The CDR3 loop spans 15 amino acids. Written as DNA, the CDR3 is TGTGCCAGTAGTCTGGGACAGGGACGGAGTTCACCCCTCCACTTT. It is translated as CASSLGQGRSSPLHF.

V usage is TRBV11-2 and J usage is TRBJ1-1, with D perhaps matching TRBD1 (6 bases). Per germline, CDR1 SGHAT and CDR2 FQNNGV. Trimming took off 3 bases at V and 7 bases at J, with 9 bases between the two ends. The CDR3 length is 12 residues. The CDR3, as DNA: TGTGCCAGCAGCTTGGGGGCCGTTGAAGCTTTCTTT. Translated: CASSLGAVEAFF.

This clone came up once. The rearrangement uses TRBV19 and TRBJ1-1, with a weak D call TRBD1 (6 bases). The CDR3 contains 14 residues. V lost 4 bases and J lost 4, with 13 bases in between. The germline CDR1 and CDR2 sequences are LNHDA and SQIVND (reference sequence). CDR3 DNA: TGTGCCAGTAGTAACAGGGTAGGGAGCACTGAAGCTTTCTTT. Translated: CASSNRVGSTEAFF.

V and J are TRBV7-2 and TRBJ2-7; 10 bases fit TRBD1. Trimming at V came to 2 bases and at J to 5 bases, leaving 9 bases not matched to a gene. The CDR3 has 16 amino acids. Germline V gives CDR1 SGHTA, CDR2 FQGNSA. CDR3 in DNA: TGTGCCAGCAGCTTACAACCGGGACAGGGGTCCCACGAGCAGTACTTC. Protein sequence: CASSLQPGQGSHEQYF.

The V gene is TRBV7-9, the J gene TRBJ1-5, with no clear D. The CDR3 spans 14 residues. The V gene lost 1 base and the J gene lost 3 bases, with 7 bases spanning the gap. Per the germline V gene, CDR1 is SEHNR and CDR2 is FQNEAQ (reference sequence). CDR3 in amino acids: CASSLEQDNQPQHF. The CDR3 DNA reads TGTGCCAGCAGCTTAGAACAAGACAATCAGCCCCAGCATTTT.

CDR3 nucleotides: TGTGCCAGCAGCTTCGGGACAGGGGATGGCTACACCTTC. Translation: CASSFGTGDGYTF. The V and J genes are TRBV5-6 and TRBJ1-2; 10 bases fit TRBD1. The germline CDR1 and CDR2 sequences are SGHDT and YYEEEE. Losses at the gene ends were 2 bases for V and 6 bases for J; bases not matched to a gene: 1. This CDR3 region has 13 residues.

The chain is built from TRBV7-8 and TRBJ2-5, with D perhaps TRBD2 (6 bases). Germline lookup yields CDR1 SGHVS and CDR2 FQNEAQ. V lost 0 bases, J lost 5 bases, and 10 bases lay in between. This CDR3 is built from 14 residues. This chain's CDR3 is CASSLAWLAETQYF. CDR3 nucleotides: TGTGCCAGCAGCTTAGCGTGGCTAGCGGAGACCCAGTACTTC.

Comments on this clone: The junction departs from the called germline gene at one end, perhaps through a read error. The chain carries TRBV7-9 and TRBJ1-2; 10 bases align to TRBD1. Germline V gene data show CDR1 as SEHNR and CDR2 as FQNEAQ (reference sequence). The CDR3 contains 13 residues. CDR3 sequence (DNA): TGTGCCAGCAGCTTCGGGACAGGGGATCCCTCGGGTTTC. Amino acids: CASSFGTGDPSGF.

The rearrangement links TRBV11-3 to TRBJ1-5; D is unclear. V dropped 8 bases and J dropped 3 bases, with 23 bases sitting between them. Germline loops: CDR1 SGHNT, CDR2 YENEEA. This CDR3 has 17 amino acids. CDR3 nucleotide sequence: TGTGCCAGCTTGTACCGGGATCCAACCCCAACCAATCAGCCCCAGCATTTT. Its translation is CASLYRDPTPTNQPQHF.

The gene calls are TRBV10-1 and TRBJ1-4, with a tentative D call TRBD1 (6 bases). The CDR3 has 15 amino acids. Germline CDR1 and CDR2: WNHNN and SYGVQD (reference sequence). V dropped 3 bases and J dropped 8 bases, with 16 bases sitting between them. CDR3 residues: CASSEGATGGEKLFF. The CDR3 DNA follows: TGCGCCAGCAGTGAAGGGGCGACAGGAGGAGAAAAACTGTTTTTT.

This chain links TRBV10-3 with TRBJ2-5, with TRBD1 identical over 9 bases. The CDR3 runs to 13 residues. Trimming cost V 11 bases and J 1 base; bases outside gene matches: 5. The germline V gene encodes CDR1 ENHRY and CDR2 SYGVKD. Here the CDR3 DNA reads TGTGCCTCCCAGGGACAGGGCCAAGAGACCCAGTACTTC. Amino acid sequence: CASQGQGQETQYF.

This chain links TRBV3-1 (or the pseudogene TRBV3-2) with TRBJ2-7; D not certain. The CDR3 runs 15 residues. Trimming cost V 2 bases and J 3 bases, with 14 bases left between them. Germline V gene data show CDR1 as LGHDT and CDR2 as YNNKEL (reference sequence). CDR3 in amino acids: CASSQTPSYYYEQYF. The CDR3, as DNA: TGTGCCAGCAGCCAAACTCCCTCCTACTACTACGAGCAGTACTTC.

V usage is TRBV5-4 and J usage is TRBJ2-5; 7 nucleotides agree with TRBD2. After removal of 4 bases from V and 7 bases from J, the junction contained 16 bases not matched to a gene. Germline V gene data show CDR1 as SGHNT and CDR2 as YYREEE (reference sequence). The CDR3 has 16 amino acids. CDR3 loop: CASSHLGGTLSVTQYF. In DNA, the CDR3 is TGTGCCAGCAGCCACTTGGGAGGGACCTTGAGTGTGACCCAGTACTTC.

This chain uses TRBV29-1 with TRBJ2-5, with 11 bases lining up with TRBD1. CDR3 size: 14 residues. Germline lookup yields CDR1 SQVTM and CDR2 ANQGSEA. V trimming: 2 bases; J trimming: 5 bases; junction bases outside the gene matches: 4. CDR3 sequence: CSVETDRGLETQYF. As DNA, the CDR3 is TGCAGCGTTGAAACGGACAGGGGGCTTGAGACCCAGTACTTC. Looking up the rest from reference TRBV29-1 and TRBJ2-5 gives the full variable domain: SAVISQKPSRDICQRGTSLTIQCQVDSQVTMMFWYRQQPGQSLTLIATANQGSEATYESGFVIDKFPISRPNLTFSTLTVSNMSPEDSSIYLCSVETDRGLETQYFGPGTRLLVL.